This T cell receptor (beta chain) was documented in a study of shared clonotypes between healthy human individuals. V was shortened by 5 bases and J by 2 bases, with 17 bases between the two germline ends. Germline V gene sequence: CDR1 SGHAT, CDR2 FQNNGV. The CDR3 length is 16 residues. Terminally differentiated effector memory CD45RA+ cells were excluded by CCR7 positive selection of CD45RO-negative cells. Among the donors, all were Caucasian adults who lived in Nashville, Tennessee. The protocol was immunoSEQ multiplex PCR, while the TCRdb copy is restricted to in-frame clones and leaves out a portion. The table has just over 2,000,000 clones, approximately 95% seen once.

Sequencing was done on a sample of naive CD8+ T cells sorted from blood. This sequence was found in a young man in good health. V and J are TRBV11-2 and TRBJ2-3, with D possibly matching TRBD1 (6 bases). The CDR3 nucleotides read TGTGCCAGCAGCACTCGACAGGCCCGATCCACAGATACGCAGTATTTT. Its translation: CASSTRQARSTDTQYF.